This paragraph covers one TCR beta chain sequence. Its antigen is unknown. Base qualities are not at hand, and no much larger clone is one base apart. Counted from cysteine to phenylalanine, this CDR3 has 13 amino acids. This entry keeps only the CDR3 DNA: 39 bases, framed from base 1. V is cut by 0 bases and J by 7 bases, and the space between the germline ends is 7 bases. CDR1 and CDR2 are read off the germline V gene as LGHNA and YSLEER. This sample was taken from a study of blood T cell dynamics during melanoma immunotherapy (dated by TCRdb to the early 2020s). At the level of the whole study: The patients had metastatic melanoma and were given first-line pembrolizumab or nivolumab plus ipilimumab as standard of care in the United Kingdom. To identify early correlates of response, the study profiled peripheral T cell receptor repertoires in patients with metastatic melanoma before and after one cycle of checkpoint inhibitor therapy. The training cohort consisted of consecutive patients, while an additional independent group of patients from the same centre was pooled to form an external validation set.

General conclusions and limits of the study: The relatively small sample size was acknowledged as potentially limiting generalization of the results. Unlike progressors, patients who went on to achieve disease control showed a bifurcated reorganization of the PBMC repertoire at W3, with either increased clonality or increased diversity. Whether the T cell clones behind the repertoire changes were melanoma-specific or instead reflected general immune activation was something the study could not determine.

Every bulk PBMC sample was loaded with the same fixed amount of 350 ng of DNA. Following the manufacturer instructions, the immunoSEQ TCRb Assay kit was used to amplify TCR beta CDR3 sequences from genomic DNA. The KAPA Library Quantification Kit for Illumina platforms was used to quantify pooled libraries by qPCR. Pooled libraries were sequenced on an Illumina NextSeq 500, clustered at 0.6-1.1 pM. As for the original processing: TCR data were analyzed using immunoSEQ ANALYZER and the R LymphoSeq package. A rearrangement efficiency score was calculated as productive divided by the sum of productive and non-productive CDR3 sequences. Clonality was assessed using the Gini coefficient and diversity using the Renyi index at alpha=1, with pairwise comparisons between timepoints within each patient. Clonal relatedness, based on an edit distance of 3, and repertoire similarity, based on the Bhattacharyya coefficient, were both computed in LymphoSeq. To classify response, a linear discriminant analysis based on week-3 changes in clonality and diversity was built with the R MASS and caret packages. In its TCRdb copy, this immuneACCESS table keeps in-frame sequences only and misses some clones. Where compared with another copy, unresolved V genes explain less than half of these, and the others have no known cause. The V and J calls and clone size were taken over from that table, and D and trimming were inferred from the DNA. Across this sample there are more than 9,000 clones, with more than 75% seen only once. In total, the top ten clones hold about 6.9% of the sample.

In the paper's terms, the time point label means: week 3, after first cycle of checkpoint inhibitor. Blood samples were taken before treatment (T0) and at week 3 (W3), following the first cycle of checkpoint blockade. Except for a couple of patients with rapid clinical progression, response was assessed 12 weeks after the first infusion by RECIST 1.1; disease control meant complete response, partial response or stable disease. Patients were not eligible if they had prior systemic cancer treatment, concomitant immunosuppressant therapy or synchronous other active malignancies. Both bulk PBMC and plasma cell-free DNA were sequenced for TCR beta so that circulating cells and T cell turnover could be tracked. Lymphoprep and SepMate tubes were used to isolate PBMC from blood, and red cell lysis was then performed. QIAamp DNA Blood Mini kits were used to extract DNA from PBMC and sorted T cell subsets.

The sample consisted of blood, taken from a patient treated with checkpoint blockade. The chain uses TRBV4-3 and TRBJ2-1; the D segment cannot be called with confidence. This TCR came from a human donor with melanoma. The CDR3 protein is CASSQEGLNEQFF. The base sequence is TGCGCCAGCAGCCAAGAGGGTCTGAATGAGCAGTTCTTC.